These 28 T cell receptor beta chains originate from one sample sequenced in a study of blood T cell repertoires in COVID-19. Only in-frame clones appear in the TCRdb table, and some are missing; sequencing was by immunoSEQ multiplex PCR. The table has hundreds of thousands of clones, 65% to 90% seen once; the top ten hold about 4%. Sequenced material: PBMCs or T cells enriched from blood (not recorded which). These receptors were collected from a woman aged 25-40 years who had been exposed to COVID-19.

The J gene is TRBJ1-2, the V gene TRBV7-2; possible D gene TRBD1, 6 bases. The CDR3 covers 15 residues. The germline gives CDR1 SGHTA, CDR2 FQGNSA. V lost 7 bases, J lost 7 bases, and 22 bases lay in between. The CDR3 DNA is TGTGCCAGCACCCAATTCCAGGGGAGTTTAGGTGGCTACACCTTC. This gives the protein CASTQFQGSLGGYTF.

This chain connects TRBV7-6 to TRBJ1-5; tentative D call: TRBD1 (5 bases). Trimming left V 2 bases short and J 1 base short, with 9 bases between. The germline V gene has CDR1 SGHVS and CDR2 FNYEAQ. The CDR3 runs to 15 residues. Here the CDR3 reads CASSLWQGSNQPQHF. CDR3 nucleotide sequence: TGTGCCAGCAGCTTATGGCAGGGAAGCAATCAGCCCCAGCATTTT. The full variable domain, its missing parts supplied by reference TRBV7-6 and TRBJ1-5, is GAGVSQSPRYKVTKRGQDVALRCDPISGHVSLYWYRQALGQGPEFLTYFNYEAQQDKSGLPNDRFSAERPEGSISTLTIQRTEQRDSAMYRCASSLWQGSNQPQHFGDGTRLSIL.

The CDR3 sequence: CASSYSSGPNQPQHF. The CDR3, as DNA: TGTGCCAGCAGTTACTCCTCAGGGCCAAATCAGCCCCAGCATTTT. This rearrangement joins TRBV6-5 to TRBJ1-5, with a tentative D call TRBD1 (5 bases). The CDR3 extends over 15 amino acids. Trimming removed 0 bases at V and 4 bases at J, with 10 bases between. CDR1 is MNHEY and CDR2 is SVGAGI in the germline V gene.

DNA for the CDR3: TGTGCCAGCGGGGGGACAGGGGGTGATGAAAAACTGTTTTTT. Its translation: CASGGTGGDEKLFF. The chain carries TRBV2 and TRBJ1-4; TRBD1 agrees at 11 bases. This CDR3 comprises 14 residues. Trimming took 8 bases from V and 6 from J; bases not matched to a gene: 5. Germline assignment: CDR1 SNHLY and CDR2 FYNNEI. The variable domain in full, with the rest retrieved from reference TRBV2 and TRBJ1-4, is EPEVTQTPSHQVTQMGQEVILRCVPISNHLYFYWYRQILGQKVEFLVSFYNNEISEKSEIFDDQFSVERPDGSNFTLKIRSTKLEDSAMYFCASGGTGGDEKLFFGSGTQLSVL.

The V call is TRBV19, the J call TRBJ2-1, with 8 bases that match TRBD2. The CDR3 totals 15 residues. Germline CDR1 LNHDA, CDR2 SQIVND (reference sequence). J gave up 4 bases and V 3 bases, and 5 bases lay outside the gene matches. The DNA of the CDR3 is TGTGCCAGTAGTATGATAGCGGGACCGTACAATGAGCAGTTCTTC. This gives the protein CASSMIAGPYNEQFF. Full variable domain (outside the CDR3, taken from reference TRBV19 and TRBJ2-1): DGGITQSPKYLFRKEGQNVTLSCEQNLNHDAMYWYRQDPGQGLRLIYYSQIVNDFQKGDIAEGYSVSREKKESFPLTVTSAQKNPTAFYLCASSMIAGPYNEQFFGPGTRLTVL.

The V and J genes are TRBV27 and TRBJ2-7; 9 bases fit TRBD1. The V segment lost 5 bases and the J segment 6 bases; nucleotides outside the gene matches: 11. In germline, CDR1 is MNHEY, CDR2 SMNVEV (reference sequence). This CDR3 comprises 15 residues. The DNA of the CDR3 is TGTGCCAGCAGTAAAACACAGGGGGCGTATTCCGAGCAGTACTTC. It is translated as CASSKTQGAYSEQYF.

This CDR3 is CASSPGGTGVGEQYF. CDR3 coding DNA: TGTGCCAGCTCACCAGGGGGGACAGGGGTAGGCGAGCAGTACTTC. V and J are TRBV18 and TRBJ2-7, with 10 bases lining up with TRBD1. Trimming took 2 bases from V and 6 from J; bases not matched to a gene: 7. CDR1 KGHSH and CDR2 LQKENI come from the germline V gene. The CDR3 consists of 15 residues. The full variable domain, completed using reference TRBV18 and TRBJ2-7, is NAGVMQNPRHLVRRRGQEARLRCSPMKGHSHVYWYRQLPEEGLKFMVYLQKENIIDESGMPKERFSAEFPKEGPSILRIQQVVRGDSAAYFCASSPGGTGVGEQYFGPGTRLTVT.

This chain joins TRBV6-2 or TRBV6-3 and TRBJ1-4; TRBD1 might be the D (5 bases). Trimming took off 3 bases at V and 3 bases at J, with 11 bases between the two ends. This CDR3 comprises 15 residues. CDR1 and CDR2 from the germline V gene are MNHEY and SVGEGT. CDR3 in amino acids: CASSYGGAANEKLFF. CDR3 coding DNA: TGTGCCAGCAGTTATGGAGGGGCGGCTAATGAAAAACTGTTTTTT.

This chain uses TRBV27 with TRBJ1-2; D might be TRBD1 (6 bases). CDR1 MNHEY and CDR2 SMNVEV come from the germline V gene (reference sequence). This CDR3 spans 16 amino acids. V gave up 7 bases and J gave up 4 bases, with 22 bases separating them. In DNA form, the CDR3 reads TGTGCCAGCACGCCGGGACACCTAAACCCTGGCTATGGCTACACCTTC. Translated, it gives CASTPGHLNPGYGYTF.

This clone was observed a handful of times. The chain joins TRBV29-1 to TRBJ1-1, with D possibly being TRBD1 (6 bases). Germline loops: CDR1 SQVTM, CDR2 ANQGSEA. This CDR3 has 14 amino acids. Trimming removed 2 bases at V and 0 bases at J, with 10 bases between. CDR3 coding DNA: TGCAGCGTTGAACCGGACAGCTTGAACACTGAAGCTTTCTTT. It is translated as CSVEPDSLNTEAFF.

The chain uses TRBV19 and TRBJ1-4; unclear D gene. The V end lost 7 bases, the J end lost 6 bases, and 18 bases lay between the germline ends. Germline V gives CDR1 LNHDA, CDR2 SQIVND (reference sequence). The CDR3 length is 15 residues. CDR3 in amino acids: CASTIVGREDEKLFF. The CDR3 DNA reads as TGTGCCAGTACCATCGTCGGGCGGGAGGATGAAAAACTGTTTTTT.

CDR3 in amino acids: CASGAPAGRTDTQYF. For the CDR3, the DNA is TGTGCCAGCGGGGCCCCGGCAGGGAGGACAGATACGCAGTATTTT. J is TRBJ2-3 and V is TRBV6-5; a possible D gene is TRBD2 (6 bases). V was pared by 8 bases and J by 3 bases, with 18 bases between. CDR3 size: 15 residues. Germline V gene data show CDR1 as MNHEY and CDR2 as SVGAGI.

The J gene is TRBJ2-5, the V gene TRBV13, with D maybe TRBD2 (7 bases). In germline, CDR1 is PRHDT, CDR2 FYEKMQ (reference sequence). The CDR3 covers 15 residues. V shed 3 bases and J shed 4 bases, with 15 bases lying between them. CDR3 amino acids: CASSFGGPGGETQYF. CDR3 sequence (DNA): TGTGCCAGCAGCTTTGGGGGCCCGGGGGGAGAGACCCAGTACTTC.

The genes are TRBV6-1 and TRBJ1-1; 9 bases line up with TRBD1. Germline CDR1 and CDR2: MNHNS and SASEGT. The length of the CDR3 is 15 residues. V lost 3 bases, J lost 3 bases, and 5 bases stayed unmatched. CDR3 loop: CASSEKQGAHTEAFF. The CDR3 DNA is TGTGCCAGCAGTGAGAAACAGGGGGCGCACACTGAAGCTTTCTTT.

This chain uses TRBV5-8 with TRBJ1-2, with 7 bases that match TRBD1. CDR3 length equals 13 residues. From germline, CDR1 is SGHTS and CDR2 YDEGEE. The V and J ends lost 4 bases and 4 bases, in that order; junction bases with no gene match: 4. CDR3 coding DNA: TGTGCCAGCAGCAAGGGACAGACCTATGGCTACACCTTC. Its translation is CASSKGQTYGYTF.

The V call is TRBV30, the J call TRBJ1-2, with TRBD1 as a possible D gene (5 bases). The CDR3 sequence is 15 residues long. The V end lost 4 bases, the J end lost 0 bases, and 15 bases lay between the germline ends. Germline V gives CDR1 GTSNPN, CDR2 SVGIG (reference sequence). The CDR3 spells CAWIMGTGPNYGYTF. The CDR3 bases are TGTGCCTGGATTATGGGAACAGGCCCTAACTATGGCTACACCTTC.

This chain uses TRBV4-1 with TRBJ2-3; the D gene is possibly TRBD1 (5 bases). V lost 0 bases and J 3 bases, leaving 13 bases between the germline ends. This CDR3 has 16 amino acids. Germline-derived CDR1 and CDR2 are MGHRA and YSYEKL. Here the CDR3 DNA reads TGCGCCAGCAGCCAAGATGAGGCAGGGATAACAGATACGCAGTATTTT. It specifies CASSQDEAGITDTQYF.

This chain uses TRBV6-5 with TRBJ1-2, with TRBD1 matching 9 bases. The J segment lost 5 bases and the V segment lost 9 bases, leaving 7 bases of the junction unmatched. The CDR3 sequence is 13 residues long. Germline V CDR1 and CDR2: MNHEY, SVGAGI. This CDR3 reads CASTGGEGYGYTF. The CDR3 DNA reads as TGTGCCAGTACAGGGGGCGAGGGGTATGGCTACACCTTC.

The chain combines TRBV6-2 or TRBV6-3 with TRBJ2-7; TRBD2 agrees at 8 bases. There are 15 residues in the CDR3. Germline V gene lookup returns CDR1 MNHEY and CDR2 SVGEGT. V lost 2 bases and J lost 2; bases outside the gene matches: 5. CDR3 region: CASSYGSGVTYEQYF. The CDR3 bases are TGTGCCAGCAGTTACGGTAGCGGGGTTACCTACGAGCAGTACTTC.

This clone appeared a few times. V and J are TRBV24-1 and TRBJ1-5, with 11 bases lining up with TRBD1. The CDR3 runs 16 residues. The germline gives CDR1 KGHDR, CDR2 SFDVKD. The junction had 2 bases not matched to a gene; V was cut back by 4 bases and J by 1 base. The CDR3 here is CATSDRTGGSNQPQHF. The CDR3 nucleotides are TGTGCCACCAGTGACCGGACAGGGGGCAGCAATCAGCCCCAGCATTTT.

The chain is built from TRBV19 and TRBJ1-1; tentative D call: TRBD1 (6 bases). Trimming removed 6 bases from V and 5 bases from J, with 16 bases in between. The CDR3 consists of 14 residues. Looked up from germline, CDR1 is LNHDA and CDR2 is SQIVND (reference sequence). The CDR3 protein is CASSPHRVGTEAFF. The CDR3 DNA sequence: TGTGCCAGTAGCCCTCACAGGGTCGGAACTGAAGCTTTCTTT.

The V gene is TRBV11-2, the J gene TRBJ2-7, with D uncertain. Per the germline V gene, CDR1 is SGHAT and CDR2 is FQNNGV. Trimming took 1 base from V and 0 from J, leaving 4 bases between them. The CDR3 runs to 13 residues. In DNA, the CDR3 is TGTGCCAGCAGCTTAGGTAACTCCTACGAGCAGTACTTC. This gives the protein CASSLGNSYEQYF.

The genes are TRBV7-8 and TRBJ1-5, with D uncertain. Germline V gene lookup returns CDR1 SGHVS and CDR2 FQNEAQ. V was pared by 1 base and J by 4 bases, with 17 bases between. This CDR3 region has 17 residues. CDR3 amino acids: CASSLERPDSWNQPQHF. The DNA of the CDR3 is TGTGCCAGCAGCTTAGAGAGGCCGGACTCCTGGAATCAGCCCCAGCATTTT.

V is TRBV19 and J is TRBJ2-1; TRBD2 matches 8 bases. Trimming took 5 bases from V and 7 from J; bases not matched to a gene: 7. The CDR3 length is 14 residues. Germline V gene lookup returns CDR1 LNHDA and CDR2 SQIVND (reference sequence). Written as DNA, the CDR3 is TGTGCCAGTAGTGGGCGGGGGGCCAGGAATGAGCAGTTCTTC. Translated: CASSGRGARNEQFF. Full variable domain (remainder filled in from reference TRBV19 and TRBJ2-1): DGGITQSPKYLFRKEGQNVTLSCEQNLNHDAMYWYRQDPGQGLRLIYYSQIVNDFQKGDIAEGYSVSREKKESFPLTVTSAQKNPTAFYLCASSGRGARNEQFFGPGTRLTVL.

The chain recombines TRBV4-1 with TRBJ1-3; perhaps TRBD1 as D (6 bases). V was clipped by 3 bases and J by 4 bases, with 16 bases between them. This CDR3 has 16 amino acids. The germline gives CDR1 MGHRA, CDR2 YSYEKL. CDR3 sequence: CASSHQPQGIGNTIYF. DNA for the CDR3: TGCGCCAGCAGCCATCAACCACAGGGTATCGGAAACACCATATATTTT.

This clone was found a few times. This chain uses TRBV6-5 with TRBJ1-1, with 7 positions matching TRBD1. V lost 7 bases to trimming and J lost 3 bases; unmatched junction nucleotides: 5. Germline CDR1 and CDR2: MNHEY and SVGAGI. This CDR3 region has 13 residues. This chain's CDR3 is CASKFTGDTEAFF. For the CDR3, the DNA is TGTGCCAGCAAATTCACAGGGGACACTGAAGCTTTCTTT.

J is TRBJ1-3 and V is TRBV30; D ambiguous. CDR1 is GTSNPN and CDR2 is SVGIG in the germline V gene (reference sequence). Trimming took off 1 base at V and 0 bases at J, with 16 bases between the two ends. The CDR3 spans 17 residues. Here the CDR3 DNA reads TGTGCCTGGAGTGCCCTGTCCGCAGGAGGCTCTGGAAACACCATATATTTT. It translates to CAWSALSAGGSGNTIYF.

V is TRBV5-1 and J is TRBJ2-3; 7 nucleotides match TRBD2. Looked up from germline, CDR1 is SGHRS and CDR2 is YFSETQ. After removal of 1 base from V and 1 base from J, the junction contained 3 bases not matched to a gene. This CDR3 is 15 amino acids long. Here the CDR3 DNA reads TGCGCCAGCAGCTTGTTAAGCGGGGGCACAGATACGCAGTATTTT. It translates to CASSLLSGGTDTQYF.